The rows below give T cell receptor beta chains drawn from one sample of a study of blood T cell repertoires in COVID-19. Assay: immunoSEQ multiplex PCR; the TCRdb copy retains only in-frame clones and omits some. Of approximately 52,000 clones listed, around 88% are singletons. The sample comprised peripheral blood. These receptors all come from a man aged 55 to 70 with acute or convalescent COVID-19. CDR3s include the opening cysteine and the closing phenylalanine or tryptophan. Each record gives: V gene, D gene, J gene, clone size, CDR3 protein, CDR3 DNA. A D gene is named only where the DNA matches it firmly. Rows give clone size only sometimes, using once, few, many, or a class for an expanded clone.

TRBV5-6	TRBD2	TRBJ2-1	.	CASSLGLVQFF	TGTGCCAGCAGCTTAGGACTAGTACAGTTCTTC
TRBV11-3	TRBD1	TRBJ2-3	.	CASSLDSDRGHQYF	TGTGCCAGCAGCTTAGATAGTGACAGGGGGCATCAGTATTTT
TRBV7-9	TRBD1	TRBJ1-4	few	CASSLGSRQGREKLFF	TGTGCCAGCAGCTTAGGGTCCCGACAGGGACGTGAAAAACTGTTTTTT
TRBV20-1	.	TRBJ1-1	.	CSAKGTEAFF	TGCAGTGCCAAGGGGACTGAAGCTTTCTTT
TRBV10-3	.	TRBJ1-2	.	CAISEGGDYGYTF	TGTGCCATCAGTGAGGGGGGCGACTATGGCTACACCTTC
TRBV5-5	TRBD1	TRBJ2-1	.	CASQSAGGNEQFF	TGTGCCAGCCAGAGCGCAGGGGGCAATGAGCAGTTCTTC
TRBV10-1	.	TRBJ1-1	.	CASSEQTGTEAFF	TGCGCCAGCAGTGAGCAGACAGGTACTGAAGCTTTCTTT
TRBV2	TRBD1	TRBJ1-3	once	CASSATGPSGNTIYF	TGTGCCAGCAGTGCGACAGGGCCCTCTGGAAACACCATATATTTT
TRBV6-2/TRBV6-3	.	TRBJ2-7	.	CASSRLRGAYYEQYF	TGTGCCAGCAGTCGACTCAGGGGGGCCTACTACGAGCAGTACTTC
TRBV27	.	TRBJ1-5	.	CASSRAGPHNQPQHF	TGTGCCAGCAGCCGGGCAGGGCCACACAATCAGCCCCAGCATTTT
TRBV2	.	TRBJ2-5	.	CASFGTDQETQYF	TGTGCCAGCTTCGGAACAGACCAAGAGACCCAGTACTTC
TRBV19	TRBD1	TRBJ1-1	.	CASSSRDRGPQSEAFF	TGTGCCAGTAGCTCCAGGGACAGGGGGCCCCAGAGTGAAGCTTTCTTT
TRBV19	.	TRBJ1-2	.	CASKVRGSYGYTF	TGTGCCAGTAAAGTCCGGGGATCTTATGGCTACACCTTC
TRBV11-3	TRBD2	TRBJ2-1	once	CASSLSGGLYNEQFF	TGTGCCAGCAGCCTTAGCGGGGGGCTCTACAATGAGCAGTTCTTC
TRBV9	.	TRBJ2-3	.	CASSDASGTDTQYF	TGTGCCAGCAGCGATGCTAGCGGCACAGATACGCAGTATTTT
TRBV7-9	TRBD2	TRBJ2-1	.	CASSFIREGANEQFF	TGTGCCAGCAGCTTCATCCGGGAGGGTGCTAATGAGCAGTTCTTC
TRBV6-5	TRBD1	TRBJ2-5	.	CASSRQGIETQYF	TGTGCCAGCAGTCGACAGGGTATTGAGACCCAGTACTTC
TRBV7-9	.	TRBJ2-3	.	CASSFAADTQYF	TGTGCCAGCAGCTTCGCAGCAGATACGCAGTATTTT
TRBV6-5	.	TRBJ2-7	.	CASSYFGDAYEQYF	TGTGCCAGCAGTTATTTCGGGGATGCCTACGAGCAGTACTTC
TRBV7-2	TRBD2	TRBJ2-3	once	CASSSSGGRADTQYF	TGTGCCAGCAGCTCGAGCGGGGGAAGGGCAGATACGCAGTATTTT
TRBV14	.	TRBJ1-5	.	CASSQGAAQPQHF	TGTGCCAGCAGCCAAGGGGCAGCTCAGCCCCAGCATTTT
TRBV20-1	TRBD2	TRBJ2-5	once	CSVTSGGAVYF	TGCAGTGTCACTAGCGGGGGGGCCGTGTACTTC
TRBV2	TRBD1	TRBJ2-5	.	CASSGRDREKETQYF	TGTGCCAGCAGTGGCCGGGACAGAGAAAAAGAGACCCAGTACTTC
TRBV11-3	TRBD1	TRBJ2-3	.	CASSSRDRETDTQYF	TGTGCCAGCAGCTCCCGGGACAGGGAAACAGATACGCAGTATTTT
TRBV5-1	TRBD2	TRBJ2-1	.	CASNMAGEDNEQFF	TGCGCCAGCAATATGGCGGGAGAGGACAATGAGCAGTTCTTC
TRBV7-9	TRBD1	TRBJ2-7	.	CASSLEDRGLSSYEQYF	TGTGCCAGCAGCTTAGAGGACAGGGGGCTTAGCTCCTACGAGCAGTACTTC
TRBV28	.	TRBJ1-4	.	CASPDPGWGGEKLFF	TGTGCCAGCCCCGACCCAGGGTGGGGGGGTGAAAAACTGTTTTTT
TRBV5-5	TRBD2	TRBJ2-1	once	CASSGGTSGGLEQFF	TGTGCCAGCAGCGGAGGGACTAGCGGGGGCCTCGAGCAGTTCTTC
TRBV5-1	.	TRBJ1-4	.	CASSSDNRRTNEKLFF	TGCGCCAGCAGCTCAGATAACAGGAGAACTAATGAAAAACTGTTTTTT
TRBV27	TRBD1	TRBJ2-7	.	CATVGGQGAYEQYF	TGTGCCACCGTGGGGGGACAGGGCGCCTACGAGCAGTACTTC
TRBV14	.	TRBJ2-2	.	CASSRAVAGELFF	TGTGCCAGCAGCCGAGCCGTGGCCGGGGAGCTGTTTTTT
TRBV11-3	TRBD2	TRBJ2-7	.	CASSLASGRRTYEQYF	TGTGCCAGCAGCTTAGCTAGCGGGAGGAGAACCTACGAGCAGTACTTC
TRBV6-5	TRBD1	TRBJ1-4	.	CASSYAGQPNEKLFF	TGTGCCAGCAGTTACGCGGGACAGCCCAATGAAAAACTGTTTTTT
TRBV11-2	.	TRBJ2-7	.	CASSSQALGEQYF	TGTGCCAGCAGCTCACAGGCCCTGGGGGAGCAGTACTTC
TRBV4-2	TRBD1	TRBJ2-7	.	CASSQEWRTGGNEQYF	TGTGCCAGCAGCCAGGAGTGGCGAACAGGGGGGAACGAGCAGTACTTC
TRBV19	TRBD2	TRBJ2-3	.	CASSMGAGTSGFTDTQYF	TGTGCCAGTAGTATGGGGGCCGGGACTAGCGGATTCACAGATACGCAGTATTTT
TRBV10-3	TRBD1	TRBJ2-5	.	CAISEQTGSQETQYF	TGTGCCATCAGTGAGCAGACAGGGAGCCAAGAGACCCAGTACTTC
TRBV5-4	.	TRBJ2-5	.	CASSLVGGGETQYF	TGTGCCAGCAGCTTGGTCGGGGGTGGGGAGACCCAGTACTTC
TRBV20-1	.	TRBJ2-3	.	CSASGDTADF	TGCAGTGCTAGTGGGGACACCGCCGATTTT
TRBV18	TRBD2	TRBJ2-3	.	CASSPRGDTQYF	TGTGCCAGCTCGCCGCGGGGGGATACGCAGTATTTT
TRBV9	.	TRBJ1-2	.	CASSVSTDSLLYGYTF	TGTGCCAGCAGCGTATCCACGGACAGTTTGCTCTATGGCTACACCTTC
TRBV6-6	.	TRBJ1-5	.	CASSLGQYSNQPQHF	TGTGCCAGCAGTCTCGGACAGTATAGCAATCAGCCCCAGCATTTT
TRBV5-1	.	TRBJ1-2	once	CASKSEANYGYTF	TGCGCCAGCAAGTCTGAAGCCAACTATGGCTACACCTTC
TRBV5-1	.	TRBJ1-3	.	CASSRDRASGNTIYF	TGCGCCAGCAGCAGAGACAGAGCCTCTGGAAACACCATATATTTT
TRBV27	.	TRBJ2-2	.	CASSLSSRTNTGELFF	TGTGCCAGCAGTTTATCGAGTCGCACGAACACCGGGGAGCTGTTTTTT